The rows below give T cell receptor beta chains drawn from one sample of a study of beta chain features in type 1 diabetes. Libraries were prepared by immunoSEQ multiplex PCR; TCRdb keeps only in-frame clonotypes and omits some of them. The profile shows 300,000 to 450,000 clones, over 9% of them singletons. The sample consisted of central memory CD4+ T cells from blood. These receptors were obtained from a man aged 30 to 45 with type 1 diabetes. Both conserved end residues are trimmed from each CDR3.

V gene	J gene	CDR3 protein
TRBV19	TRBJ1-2	ASSINTGNYGYT
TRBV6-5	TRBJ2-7	ASSLPPQGHKY
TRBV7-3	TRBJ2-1	ASSSRGGQAYYNEQF
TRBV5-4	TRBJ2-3	ASSSRFVTDTQY
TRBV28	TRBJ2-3	ASSSSDTQY
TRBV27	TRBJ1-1	ASSLSQGITEAF
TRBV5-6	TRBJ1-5	ASSLETGGNQPQH
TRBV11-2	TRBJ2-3	ASSSPLAGETDTQY
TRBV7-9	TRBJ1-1	ASSHGPQNTEAF
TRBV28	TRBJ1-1	ASSQYEGDTEAF
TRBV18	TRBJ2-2	ASSYTGELF
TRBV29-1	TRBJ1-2	SVQGGRRRYGYT
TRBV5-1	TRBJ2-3	ASSSAGSGDTQY
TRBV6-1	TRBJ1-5	ASSGGPGQPQH
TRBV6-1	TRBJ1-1	ASSDPGRYGTEAF
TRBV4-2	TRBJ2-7	ASSQAEDYYEQY
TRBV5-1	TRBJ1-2	ASSPQGQGNYGCT
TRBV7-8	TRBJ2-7	ASSRLGSEQY
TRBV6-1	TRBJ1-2	ASILSKAGYGYT
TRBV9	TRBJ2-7	ASSVGGGTDYEQY
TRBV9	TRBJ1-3	ASSVAAGDTGNTIY
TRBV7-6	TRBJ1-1	ASSLGGAGGNTEAF
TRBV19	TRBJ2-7	ASSRDGRSYEQY
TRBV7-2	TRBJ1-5	ASSPGPGLQPQH
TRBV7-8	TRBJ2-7	ASSSLTGNRYEQY
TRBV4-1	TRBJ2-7	ASSPPGSREQY
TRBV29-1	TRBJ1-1	SVNRQGRYTEAF
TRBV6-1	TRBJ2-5	ASKRGPGGETQY
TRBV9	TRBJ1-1	ASSLCFTEAF
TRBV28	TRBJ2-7	ASSPRARDGEQY
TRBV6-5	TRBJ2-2	ASSFPQGANTGELF
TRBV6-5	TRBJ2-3	ASSYSSGPSTDTQY
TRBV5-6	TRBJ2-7	ASSTTSGSTLHEQY
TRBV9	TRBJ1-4	ASSAGLSVGNEKLF
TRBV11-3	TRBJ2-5	ASSRGEEETQY
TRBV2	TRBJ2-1	AGGLAGENEQF
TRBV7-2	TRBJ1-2	ASSRAGTDYGYT
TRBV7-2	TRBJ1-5	ASSLKDNQPQH
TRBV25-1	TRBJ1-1	ASSEWGLNTEAF
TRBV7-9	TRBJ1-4	ASSPRRADPNEKLF
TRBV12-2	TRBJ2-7	ASRFSSYEQY
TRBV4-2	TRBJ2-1	ASSPDSGSLGNNEQF
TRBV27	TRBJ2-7	ASSFFGLQSSYEQY
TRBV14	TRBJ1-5	ASSRAGTAQPQH
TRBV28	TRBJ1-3	ASSLVGAGSGNTIY
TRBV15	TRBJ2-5	ATSRDEVRRETQY
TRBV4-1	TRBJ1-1	ASSQERVFRPGTEAF
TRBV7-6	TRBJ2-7	ASSSQPGDVLGEQY
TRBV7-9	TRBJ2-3	ASSKDGTDTQY
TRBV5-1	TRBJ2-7	ASSLGFGAYEQY
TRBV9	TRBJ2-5	ASSGGLAEETQY
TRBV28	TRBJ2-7	ASSLRGTVSYEQY
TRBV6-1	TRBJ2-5	ASRDQGGRETQY
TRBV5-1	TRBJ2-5	ASSLRGGETQY
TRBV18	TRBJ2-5	ASSLTSGSPQETQY